The 5 T cell receptor beta chains presented below share a single source sample, sequenced in a study of low-dose radiotherapy and immunotherapy resistance in tumors. Gene-specific TRAV and TRBV primers were used for first-strand cDNA, covering alpha and beta chains. The authors ran roughly 20 PCR cycles to amplify TCRs with a constant-region primer and V-primer adapter. One entry per CDR3 protein, called by TCRdb with MiXCR from the reads. The table records more than 85,000 distinct CDR3 sequences, 9% to 9.5% of them present only once. Noted time point: before trial treatment. Specimen: PBMCs, collected before treatment. These receptors came from a male donor with prostate cancer.

This clonotype was seen at least ten times. This sequence joins TRBV4-1 and TRBJ2-1, with 8 positions matching TRBD2. This CDR3 region has 16 residues. Germline CDR1 MGHRA, CDR2 YSYEKL. Germline trimming cut 5 bases from V and 8 bases from J; bases unmatched to any gene: 14. DNA of the CDR3: TGCGCCAGCAGCGAAAGAGCGGGAGCTGGTTGGGATGAGCAGTTCTTC. This encodes CASSERAGAGWDEQFF.

The sample holds many counts of this clonotype. The V gene is TRBV5-6, the J gene TRBJ2-1; 10 bases are a match to TRBD2. Germline assignment: CDR1 SGHDT and CDR2 YYEEEE. Trimming removed 4 bases from V and 4 bases from J; junction bases left unmatched: 2. The CDR3 runs to 14 residues. The DNA of the CDR3 is TGTGCCAGCAGCCGGACTAGCGGATACAATGAGCAGTTCTTC. Translating gives CASSRTSGYNEQFF.

This clonotype appeared many times. This chain links TRBV2 with TRBJ2-2; tentatively, D is TRBD1 (7 bases). The V end lost 3 bases, the J end lost 3 bases, and 11 bases lay between the germline ends. Germline CDR1 reads SNHLY; CDR2 reads FYNNEI. This CDR3 comprises 15 residues. This CDR3 is CASSDGGGHTGELFF. The CDR3 DNA sequence: TGTGCCAGCAGTGATGGAGGGGGCCACACCGGGGAGCTGTTTTTT.

V and J are TRBV12-3 or TRBV12-4 and TRBJ2-5, with 8 bases lining up with TRBD2. This CDR3 is 17 amino acids long. V trimming: 6 bases; J trimming: 1 base; junction bases outside the gene matches: 13. The CDR3 sequence: CASSPHRRSGVQETQYF. The CDR3 bases are TGTGCCAGCAGCCCCCATCGCCGTAGCGGGGTCCAAGAGACCCAGTACTTC.

This clonotype was found many times. The J gene is TRBJ2-1, the V gene TRBV14; perhaps TRBD2 as D (5 bases). The CDR3 loop spans 13 amino acids. V was cut by 4 bases and J by 8 bases, with 12 bases left in between. Germline V gene lookup returns CDR1 SGHDN and CDR2 FVKESK. The CDR3 loop reads CASSLTGYHEQFF. In DNA, the CDR3 is TGTGCCAGCAGCCTGACGGGGTACCATGAGCAGTTCTTC.